These 19 T cell receptor beta chains were all obtained from the same sample, sequenced in a study of identical twins. MiXCR, run by TCRdb on the 5' RACE reads, gives a single entry per CDR3 protein. The sample consists of 640,000 or so distinct CDR3 sequences, 5.5% to 6.5% of them appearing once. The specimen was naive T cells sorted from blood. The receptors were sampled from a man younger than 35 in good health.

The chain employs TRBV12-3 or TRBV12-4 and TRBJ2-7, with 7 bases that match TRBD1. The CDR3 spans 12 residues. The V gene end was trimmed by 5 bases and the J gene end by 6 bases; junction bases not matched to a gene: 4. This CDR3 reads CASSRGPAEQYF. CDR3 bases: TGTGCCAGCAGTAGGGGGCCGGCCGAGCAGTACTTC.

This clonotype occurred many times. V usage is TRBV24-1 and J usage is TRBJ2-1; 9 bases agree with TRBD2. The CDR3 has 19 residues. V lost 4 bases to trimming and J lost 8 bases; unmatched junction nucleotides: 20. Germline loops: CDR1 KGHDR, CDR2 SFDVKD. This chain's CDR3 is CATSDPATNSGRGRHEQFF. The CDR3 nucleotides read TGTGCCACCAGTGACCCAGCCACCAATAGCGGGAGAGGTAGACATGAGCAGTTCTTC.

This clonotype was seen many times. The DNA for the CDR3 is TGTGCCATAGGACAGGGGATTGCCTACGAGCAGTACGTC. Residues: CAIGQGIAYEQYV. The rearrangement links TRBV10-3 to TRBJ2-7, with TRBD1 identical over 9 bases. The germline CDR1 and CDR2 sequences are ENHRY and SYGVKD. Germline trimming cut 9 bases from V and 2 bases from J; bases unmatched to any gene: 5. This CDR3 spans 13 amino acids.

The chain links TRBV4-1 to TRBJ2-1; D unresolved. Germline V CDR1 and CDR2: MGHRA, YSYEKL. V dropped 4 bases and J dropped 2 bases, with 12 bases sitting between them. The CDR3 loop spans 15 amino acids. For the CDR3, the DNA is TGCGCCAGCAGCCCCGAAGGAACCCCCTACAATGAGCAGTTCTTC. It is translated as CASSPEGTPYNEQFF.

This clonotype was observed many times. The chain uses TRBV10-3 and TRBJ2-7; 10 bases agree with TRBD1. V dropped 6 bases and J dropped 6; count of bases not matched to a gene: 5. CDR3 length equals 13 residues. Germline loops: CDR1 ENHRY, CDR2 SYGVKD. This CDR3 is CAISWTGGPEQYF. CDR3 in DNA: TGTGCCATCAGCTGGACAGGGGGTCCCGAGCAGTACTTC.

The chain recombines TRBV4-3 with TRBJ2-7; D not certain. CDR3 size: 14 residues. V was shortened by 4 bases and J by 0 bases, with 10 bases between the two germline ends. The V gene's germline CDR1 is LGHNA and CDR2 YSLEER. DNA for the CDR3: TGCGCCAGCAGCCCTGAGTTCAGCTCCTACGAGCAGTACTTC. Translating gives CASSPEFSSYEQYF.

V is TRBV20-1 and J is TRBJ2-4; TRBD1 matches at 7 bases. This CDR3 spans 12 amino acids. Germline V gives CDR1 DFQATT, CDR2 SNEGSKA (reference sequence). V shed 3 bases and J 6 bases; nucleotides not matched to a gene: 2. The CDR3 loop is CSASSGGNIQYF. CDR3 nucleotide sequence: TGCAGTGCTAGCTCAGGGGGAAACATTCAGTACTTC.

This clonotype was seen ten or more times. The rearrangement uses TRBV6-1 and TRBJ1-1, with 8 bases lining up with TRBD1. The ends lost 7 bases at V and 6 bases at J; junction bases unmatched: 13. CDR1 and CDR2 from the germline V gene are MNHNS and SASEGT. The CDR3 covers 15 residues. CDR3: CASTPAADRASEAFF. As DNA, the CDR3 is TGTGCCAGCACTCCTGCGGCGGACAGGGCGTCTGAAGCTTTCTTT.

The CDR3 here is CSAPLTRGLPGELFF. Here the CDR3 DNA reads TGCAGTGCTCCGCTGACCCGGGGGCTGCCCGGGGAGCTGTTTTTT. The V gene is TRBV20-1, the J gene TRBJ2-2; D possibly matches TRBD1 or TRBD2 (6 bases each). The CDR3 is 15 amino acids. V lost 5 bases and J lost 6, with 19 bases in between. Germline lookup yields CDR1 DFQATT and CDR2 SNEGSKA (reference sequence).

This clonotype was detected many times. The chain has TRBV4-2 and TRBJ2-7, with unresolved D. Germline CDR1 reads LGHNA; CDR2 reads YNFKEQ. V lost 1 base and J 3 bases, leaving 10 bases between the germline ends. This CDR3 is 14 amino acids long. The CDR3 nucleotides are TGTGCCAGCAGCCAAGCCCAGGATTTCTACGAGCAGTACTTC. Translating gives CASSQAQDFYEQYF.

The table lists this clonotype with many counts. The chain recombines TRBV30 with TRBJ1-4; no clear D gene. The length of the CDR3 is 11 residues. With 0 bases removed from V and 8 bases from J, the gap between germline ends came to 4 bases. The germline V gene encodes CDR1 GTSNPN and CDR2 SVGIG (reference sequence). The CDR3 sequence: CAWSVGEKLFF. CDR3 nucleotide sequence: TGTGCCTGGAGTGTGGGGGAAAAACTGTTTTTT.

This clonotype came up many times. This sequence joins TRBV6-5 and TRBJ2-4; no reliable D call. This CDR3 is 14 amino acids long. Trimming left V 4 bases short and J 1 base short, with 8 bases between. Germline assignment: CDR1 MNHEY and CDR2 SVGAGI. The CDR3 DNA follows: TGTGCCAGCAGTTCAAGGTCCGCCAAAAACATTCAGTACTTC. This codes for CASSSRSAKNIQYF.

This clonotype showed up many times. This chain links TRBV15 with TRBJ2-3; D is unclear. Germline V gene lookup returns CDR1 LNHNV and CDR2 YYDKDF (reference sequence). The CDR3 extends over 14 amino acids. The V end was cut by 0 bases, the J end by 7 bases, with 11 bases between. The CDR3 coding sequence is TGTGCCACCAGCAGAGATAACGATCTGCATACGCAGTATTTT. This encodes CATSRDNDLHTQYF.

This clonotype has ten or more counts. The chain employs TRBV5-5 and TRBJ1-3; TRBD1 aligns across 8 bases. CDR3 length equals 14 residues. After removal of 5 bases from V and 2 bases from J, the junction contained 3 bases not matched to a gene. From germline, CDR1 is SGHKS and CDR2 YYEKEE (reference sequence). For the CDR3, the DNA is TGTGCCAGCAGGCAGACAGGGGCTGGAAACACCATATATTTT. This codes for CASRQTGAGNTIYF. The full variable domain, completed using reference TRBV5-5 and TRBJ1-3, is DAGVTQSPTHLIKTRGQQVTLRCSPISGHKSVSWYQQVLGQGPQFIFQYYEKEERGRGNFPDRFSARQFPNYSSELNVNALLLGDSALYLCASRQTGAGNTIYFGEGSWLTVV.

This rearrangement joins TRBV19 to TRBJ1-5, with 9 bases fitting TRBD1. Losses at the gene ends were 3 bases for V and 2 bases for J; bases not matched to a gene: 2. Germline lookup yields CDR1 LNHDA and CDR2 SQIVND (reference sequence). This CDR3 has 15 residues. The CDR3, as DNA: TGTGCCAGTAGTATGGGACAGGGCGGCAATCAGCCCCAGCATTTT. Translated: CASSMGQGGNQPQHF.

CDR3 protein: CASSNPGPETEAFF. DNA for the CDR3: TGTGCCAGCAGTAACCCGGGTCCAGAGACTGAAGCTTTCTTT. The chain has TRBV6-5 and TRBJ1-1; D not resolved. Germline V lookup: CDR1 MNHEY, CDR2 SVGAGI. V lost 5 bases to trimming and J lost 5 bases, with 15 bases between them. The CDR3 is 14 amino acids.

This clonotype was picked up many times. CDR3 nucleotide sequence: TGTGCCAGCAGCGTTGAAAACTTCGGCGAGCAGTACGTC. Its protein product is CASSVENFGEQYV. The rearrangement links TRBV7-8 to TRBJ2-7, with D unclear. The length of the CDR3 is 13 residues. CDR1 is SGHVS, CDR2 FQNEAQ, per germline. V lost 5 bases to trimming and J lost 6 bases, with 14 bases between them.

The gene calls are TRBV18 and TRBJ1-6; the D is unclear. Germline values: CDR1 KGHSH, CDR2 LQKENI. V was clipped by 4 bases and J by 10 bases, with 8 bases between them. The CDR3 extends over 12 amino acids. CDR3 in amino acids: CASSQGESPLHF. The CDR3 bases are TGTGCCAGCTCACAGGGAGAGTCACCCCTCCACTTT.

The J gene is TRBJ2-1, the V gene TRBV5-1, with D maybe TRBD2 (6 bases). CDR1 and CDR2 (germline): SGHRS, YFSETQ. The CDR3 is made up of 15 amino acids. Trimming cost V 1 base and J 8 bases, with 16 bases left between them. DNA for the CDR3: TGCGCCAGCAGCTTGTGGGGGGAAAGCGGACATGAGCAGTTCTTC. Translating it yields CASSLWGESGHEQFF.